This TCR beta chain stems from a study of T cells after yellow fever vaccination. Study observations and caveats: Abundant clonotypes (contaminants from the bulk population) could be present in FACS-sorted repertoires. The secondary response showed a weaker magnitude and a faster peak, day 5 versus 15. Among all clonotypes, a small share was observed in both CD4 and CD8 compartments.

This clonotype was counted at least ten times. Antigen: not known. Synthesis of TCR cDNA relied on 5'RACE template switching, which attached a universal primer site and UMIs. MiXCR was run by TCRdb on the 5' RACE reads, yielding one entry per CDR3 protein. Altogether about 140,000 distinct CDR3 sequences are present, 7.7% being singletons, with the ten largest covering less than 0.95%. With 1 base removed from V and 5 bases from J, the gap between germline ends came to 11 bases. Germline V lookup: CDR1 SEHNR, CDR2 FQNEAQ (reference sequence). CDR3 length equals 14 residues. The chain has TRBV7-9 and TRBJ2-5; tentatively, D is TRBD2 (6 bases). The source material was CD4+ T cells sorted from PBMCs, sampled 5 days after the yellow fever booster vaccination. This receptor was obtained from a man aged 25-45 years who received the YFV17D yellow fever vaccine. CDR3 coding DNA: TGTGCCAGCAGCTTAGTCGGGGGATCGGAGACCCAGTACTTC. Protein product: CASSLVGGSETQYF. Together with reference TRBV7-9 and TRBJ2-5, the CDR3 gives the full variable domain: DTGVSQNPRHKITKRGQNVTFRCDPISEHNRLYWYRQTLGQGPEFLTYFQNEAQLEKSRLLSDRFSAERPKGSFSTLEIQRTEQGDSAMYLCASSLVGGSETQYFGPGTRLLVL.